The clone carrying this T cell receptor (beta chain) has a handful of counts. This entry comes from a study of response to subunit inactivated influenza vaccine. TCRdb re-called the RT-PCR reads with MiXCR, one entry per CDR3 protein. The repertoire has 530,000 or so distinct CDR3 sequences, 25% of them found once; the top ten carry 1.5% to 2%. CDR1 is SGHDN and CDR2 is FVKESK in the germline V gene. The germline V and J ends were trimmed by 0 bases and 5 bases, with 17 bases remaining between them. This CDR3 has 16 residues. The sample was CD4+ T cells sorted from PBMCs, taken more than 4 days after vaccination. This chain links TRBV14 with TRBJ2-7; tentative D call: TRBD2 (6 bases). This clonotype originated in a man aged 45-65 years who received an inactivated influenza vaccine. In DNA form, the CDR3 reads TGTGCCAGCAGCCAAGAATGGTGGCTAGCGTGCAACGAGCAGTACTTC. Translation: CASSQEWWLACNEQYF. Drawing the rest from reference TRBV14 and TRBJ2-7, the complete variable domain is EAGVTQFPSHSVIEKGQTVTLRCDPISGHDNLYWYRRVMGKEIKFLLHFVKESKQDESGMPNNRFLAERTGGTYSTLKVQPAELEDSGVYFCASSQEWWLACNEQYFGPGTRLTVT.